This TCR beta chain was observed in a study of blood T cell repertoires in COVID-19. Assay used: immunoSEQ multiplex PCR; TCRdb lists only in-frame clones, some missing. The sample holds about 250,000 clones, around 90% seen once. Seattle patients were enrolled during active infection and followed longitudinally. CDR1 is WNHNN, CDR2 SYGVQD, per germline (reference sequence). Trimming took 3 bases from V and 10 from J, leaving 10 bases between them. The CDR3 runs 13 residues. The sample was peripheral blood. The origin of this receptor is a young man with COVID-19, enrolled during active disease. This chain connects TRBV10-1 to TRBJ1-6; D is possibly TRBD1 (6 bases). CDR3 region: CASSDRGESPLHF. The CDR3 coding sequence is TGCGCCAGCAGTGACAGGGGTGAATCACCCCTCCACTTT.